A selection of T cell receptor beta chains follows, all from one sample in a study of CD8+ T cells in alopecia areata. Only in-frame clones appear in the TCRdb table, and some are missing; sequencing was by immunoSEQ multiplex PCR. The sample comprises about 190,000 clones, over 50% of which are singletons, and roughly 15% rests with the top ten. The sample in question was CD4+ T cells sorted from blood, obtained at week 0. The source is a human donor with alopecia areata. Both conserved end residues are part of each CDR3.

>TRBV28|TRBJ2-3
CASSPDRSTDTQYF
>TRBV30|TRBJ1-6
CAWDRQGDSPLHF
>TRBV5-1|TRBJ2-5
CASSSLGSQETQYF
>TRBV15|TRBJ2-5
CATSRSQETQYF
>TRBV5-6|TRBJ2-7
CASSPTGIYEQYF
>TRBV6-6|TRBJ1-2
CASSTRGQGGYGYTF
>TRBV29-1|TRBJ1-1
CSVFRTPSTEAFF
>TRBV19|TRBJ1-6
CASQTAVGSPLHF
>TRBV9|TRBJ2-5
CASSVNRRETQYF
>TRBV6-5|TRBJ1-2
CASSHRVTENGYTF
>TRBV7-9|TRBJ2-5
CASSSMGGLETQYF
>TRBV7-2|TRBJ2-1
CASSVQGQRYNEQFF
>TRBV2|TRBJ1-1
CASSEGRGGFTEAFF
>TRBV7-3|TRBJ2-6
CASSPPPDAGANVLTF
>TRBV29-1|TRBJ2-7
CSVKGGQGTYEQYF
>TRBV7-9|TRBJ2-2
CASSLLARLAKNTGELFF
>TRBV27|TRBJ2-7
CASSSHQAGSVHEQYF